What follows describes a single T cell receptor (beta chain). Its antigen is not identified. This entry is derived from a study of T cell responses to AZD1222 COVID-19 vaccine. Whole-study context: Investigators merged groups given second doses at roughly 4 or roughly 12 weeks.

Assay: immunoSEQ multiplex PCR; the TCRdb copy retains only in-frame clones and omits some. The sample records 87,000 or so clones, approximately 88% being singletons. Findings of the study overall: In all cases, repertoires were sampled only after the peak T cell response. Donor demographics were predominantly white British with a female majority; clonal diversity may be underestimated. Nearly half of unique spike-specific TCRs reportedly avoided B.1.351 and B.1.1.7 mutated regions.

The clonotype originates from an adult in good health. The starting material was peripheral blood, obtained on day 0 of AZD1222 vaccination.

In DNA, the CDR3 is TGTGCCAGCAGTGGAGAAGGGATGAACACTGAAGCTTTCTTT. Its translation is CASSGEGMNTEAFF. The chain is built from TRBV2 and TRBJ1-1; D gene unclear. Germline CDR1 and CDR2: SNHLY and FYNNEI. Trimming shortened V by 4 bases and J by 0 bases, and 9 bases separated the two germline ends. The CDR3 covers 14 residues.